The 25 T cell receptor beta chains below all came from one sample that was sequenced in a study of post-analysis software for immune sequencing data. Each TCR beta cDNA library carried unique molecular identifiers. TCRdb reanalysed the PCR reads using MiXCR and keeps one entry per CDR3 protein. The sample consists of fewer than 900,000 distinct CDR3 sequences, 35% to 55% of them appearing once. Study results and caveats: A few TRBV segments appeared more often in patients than in controls, and TRBV5-6, TRBV5-1 and TRBV20-1 were among these.

These receptors' targets are unknown. What was sequenced was blood. The receptors were gathered from a girl aged 5 to 17 with multiple sclerosis.

This clonotype was detected once. This rearrangement joins TRBV14 to TRBJ2-5; D is undetermined. Germline CDR1 reads SGHDN; CDR2 reads FVKESK. Trimming pared 5 bases from V and 4 bases from J, leaving 8 bases between. The CDR3 covers 12 residues. The CDR3, as DNA: TGTGCCAGCAGCGTCAACCTAGAGACCCAGTACTTC. Its protein product is CASSVNLETQYF.

The table lists this clonotype with a few counts. The CDR3 coding sequence is TGTGCCAGCAGCTTAGACTTGACAGGGGCATACAATGAGCAGTTCTTC. Translation gives CASSLDLTGAYNEQFF. The genes are TRBV7-2 and TRBJ2-1; TRBD1 agrees at 8 bases. CDR3 length: 16 amino acids. After removal of 1 base from V and 4 bases from J, the junction contained 6 bases not matched to a gene. Germline V gene lookup returns CDR1 SGHTA and CDR2 FQGNSA.

The chain combines TRBV9 with TRBJ2-7, with D hard to call. The CDR3 is made up of 13 amino acids. Per germline, CDR1 SGDLS and CDR2 YYNGEE. Trimming shortened V by 4 bases and J by 7 bases, and 15 bases separated the two germline ends. The DNA of the CDR3 is TGTGCCAGCAGCCCGACGGACCGGGTTGAGCAGTACTTC. It yields the protein CASSPTDRVEQYF.

In its sample, this clonotype was seen a few times. V usage is TRBV12-3 or TRBV12-4 and J usage is TRBJ2-5, with a possible D match to TRBD2 (6 bases). V shed 5 bases and J shed 3 bases, with 16 bases lying between them. The CDR3 loop spans 15 amino acids. The CDR3 nucleotides are TGTGCCAGCAGTCAGATCCGGGACTTCAAAGAGACCCAGTACTTC. This gives the protein CASSQIRDFKETQYF.

This sequence joins TRBV20-1 and TRBJ2-7, with 11 bases lining up with TRBD2. Gene TRBJ2-5 matches the end of the DNA better, so the J call may be wrong. This CDR3 comprises 16 residues. Germline V gene sequence: CDR1 DFQATT, CDR2 SNEGSKA (reference sequence). Here the CDR3 DNA reads TGCAGTGCTACTCCCGGGACTAGCGGAGGTGGAGAGACCCAGTACTTC. This codes for CSATPGTSGGGETQYF.

This clonotype was detected only once. The J gene is TRBJ2-1, the V gene TRBV10-3; TRBD2 matches at 15 bases. Germline CDR1 and CDR2: ENHRY and SYGVKD. The CDR3 runs 15 residues. Trimming cost V 3 bases and J 9 bases; bases outside gene matches: 3. The CDR3 sequence: CAISDWTSGRVEQFF. The CDR3, as DNA: TGTGCCATCAGTGATTGGACTAGCGGGAGGGTTGAGCAGTTCTTC.

The genes are TRBV24-1 and TRBJ2-3; 7 positions agree with TRBD1. V trimming: 5 bases; J trimming: 0 bases; junction bases outside the gene matches: 4. This CDR3 region has 15 residues. Per germline, CDR1 KGHDR and CDR2 SFDVKD. In DNA form, the CDR3 reads TGTGCCACCAGTGCCGGGACAGCGAGCACAGATACGCAGTATTTT. Its translation: CATSAGTASTDTQYF.

This clonotype was recorded a few times. V usage is TRBV20-1 and J usage is TRBJ2-1, with a possible D match to TRBD1 (6 bases). The germline CDR1 and CDR2 sequences are DFQATT and SNEGSKA (reference sequence). V lost 2 bases and J lost 2, with 10 bases in between. The CDR3 extends over 14 amino acids. CDR3: CSARPRGTYNEQFF. The CDR3 nucleotides are TGCAGTGCTAGACCTAGGGGGACCTACAATGAGCAGTTCTTC.

The rearrangement joins TRBV7-2 to TRBJ2-3, with 10 bases that match TRBD2. The CDR3 is made up of 14 amino acids. With 4 bases clipped from V and 4 bases from J, the junction kept 2 bases outside the gene matches. CDR1 and CDR2 (germline): SGHTA, FQGNSA. Here the CDR3 reads CASSYLAGADTQYF. Written as DNA, the CDR3 is TGTGCCAGCAGCTACCTAGCGGGAGCAGATACGCAGTATTTT.

This sequence joins TRBV9 and TRBJ2-7; possibly TRBD2 for D (6 bases). The CDR3 runs to 15 residues. V was trimmed by 0 bases and J by 0 bases, leaving 10 bases between them. Germline assignment: CDR1 SGDLS and CDR2 YYNGEE. The CDR3 reads CASSVGAGTSYEQYF. CDR3 nucleotide sequence: TGTGCCAGCAGCGTAGGGGCGGGGACCTCCTACGAGCAGTACTTC.

This clonotype has a handful of counts. The V call is TRBV12-3 or TRBV12-4, the J call TRBJ2-4; D may be TRBD1 (8 bases). The CDR3 covers 13 residues. Trimming shortened V by 5 bases and J by 13 bases, and 18 bases separated the two germline ends. The CDR3 loop is CASSEDRAGEQYF. The CDR3 DNA is TGTGCCAGCAGTGAGGACAGGGCGGGGGAGCAGTACTTC.

This rearrangement joins TRBV20-1 to TRBJ2-1; D not resolved. V shed 0 bases and J shed 4 bases, with 10 bases lying between them. The germline V gene has CDR1 DFQATT and CDR2 SNEGSKA (reference sequence). This CDR3 has 14 amino acids. In DNA, the CDR3 is TGCAGTGCTAGAGATGGGCTGAAGTACAATGAGCAGTTCTTC. Its protein product is CSARDGLKYNEQFF.

This clonotype was counted a single time. The CDR3 coding sequence is TGTGCCAGCAGCTTCGGACTGGATCCAAACAATGAGCAGTTCTTC. Its translation: CASSFGLDPNNEQFF. This chain links TRBV5-6 with TRBJ2-1, with D possibly being TRBD2 (5 bases). This CDR3 contains 15 residues. Deletions cut 2 bases from V and 5 bases from J, with 14 bases between. Germline V lookup: CDR1 SGHDT, CDR2 YYEEEE.

This clonotype was seen more than once but under ten times. The chain employs TRBV5-1 and TRBJ1-1, with no clear D. CDR1 is SGHRS and CDR2 is YFSETQ in the germline V gene. V was pared by 2 bases and J by 0 bases, with 8 bases between. The CDR3 sequence is 14 residues long. CDR3 amino acids: CASSFSGMNTEAFF. CDR3 coding DNA: TGCGCCAGCAGCTTTTCAGGCATGAACACTGAAGCTTTCTTT.

J is TRBJ2-7 and V is TRBV5-1; no definite D call. The CDR3 spans 14 residues. The V gene's germline CDR1 is SGHRS and CDR2 YFSETQ. V was shortened by 7 bases and J by 3 bases, with 17 bases between the two germline ends. The CDR3 sequence: CASAPEPENYEQYF. The CDR3 nucleotides read TGCGCCAGCGCCCCTGAACCTGAAAACTACGAGCAGTACTTC.

This sequence joins TRBV2 and TRBJ2-7; no reliable D call. V lost 6 bases and J 0 bases, leaving 12 bases between the germline ends. CDR3 length: 14 residues. The germline gives CDR1 SNHLY, CDR2 FYNNEI. CDR3 nucleotides: TGTGCCAGCAGCAAGACTGGCATCTCCTACGAGCAGTACTTC. Translated: CASSKTGISYEQYF. Complete variable domain (other parts from reference TRBV2 and TRBJ2-7): EPEVTQTPSHQVTQMGQEVILRCVPISNHLYFYWYRQILGQKVEFLVSFYNNEISEKSEIFDDQFSVERPDGSNFTLKIRSTKLEDSAMYFCASSKTGISYEQYFGPGTRLTVT.

There are a few counts of this clonotype. V gene TRBV29-1 combines with J gene TRBJ2-1; D is undetermined. Trimming shortened V by 4 bases and J by 9 bases, and 10 bases separated the two germline ends. This CDR3 region has 11 residues. Looked up from germline, CDR1 is SQVTM and CDR2 is ANQGSEA. Written as DNA, the CDR3 is TGCAGCGTTGGTAGCCTGGGTGAGCAGTTCTTC. It specifies CSVGSLGEQFF.

CDR3 amino acids: CASSLAGGPANEQFF. DNA for the CDR3: TGCGCCAGCAGCTTGGCGGGAGGGCCGGCAAATGAGCAGTTCTTC. The chain carries TRBV5-1 and TRBJ2-1; 8 nucleotides line up with TRBD2. Per the germline V gene, CDR1 is SGHRS and CDR2 is YFSETQ. The CDR3 has 15 residues. V gave up 0 bases and J gave up 7 bases; unmatched junction bases: 6.

The genes are TRBV9 and TRBJ2-1, with no clear D. Germline CDR1 SGDLS, CDR2 YYNGEE. V was clipped by 2 bases and J by 4 bases, with 10 bases between them. The CDR3 runs 14 residues. CDR3 DNA: TGTGCCAGCAGCGTTACCGAGAGTTACAATGAGCAGTTCTTC. It translates to CASSVTESYNEQFF.

A single count supports this clonotype. The chain carries TRBV19 and TRBJ1-5, with 9 bases lining up with TRBD1. The germline CDR1 and CDR2 sequences are LNHDA and SQIVND (reference sequence). This CDR3 comprises 13 residues. Unmatched junction bases numbered 3, after V lost 7 bases and J lost 5 bases. CDR3 nucleotide sequence: TGTGCCAGTACGACAGGGGGGGATCAGCCCCAGCATTTT. Translated: CASTTGGDQPQHF.

The rearrangement joins TRBV25-1 to TRBJ1-4, with 11 bases identical to TRBD1. From germline, CDR1 is MGHDK and CDR2 SYGVNS. The CDR3 extends over 17 amino acids. With 1 base clipped from V and 6 bases from J, the junction kept 7 bases outside the gene matches. CDR3 nucleotides: TGTGCCAGCAGTGAATTGCGGGACAGGGGGGCCGATGAAAAACTGTTTTTT. It specifies CASSELRDRGADEKLFF.

The chain recombines TRBV20-1 with TRBJ2-4; maybe TRBD1 (7 bases). The J call may be faulty, since TRBJ2-7 better matches the DNA end. Per germline, CDR1 DFQATT and CDR2 SNEGSKA (reference sequence). The CDR3 has 14 amino acids. This CDR3 is CSARAGQTYGEQYF. CDR3 nucleotides: TGCAGTGCGAGGGCGGGACAGACCTACGGCGAGCAGTACTTC.

V gene TRBV5-1 combines with J gene TRBJ1-1; D may be TRBD1 (5 bases). V shed 0 bases and J shed 1 base, with 7 bases lying between them. Germline assignment: CDR1 SGHRS and CDR2 YFSETQ. CDR3 length equals 14 residues. CDR3 DNA sequence: TGCGCCAGCAGCTTGGGACAGCCGAACACTGAAGCTTTCTTT. It specifies CASSLGQPNTEAFF.

This clonotype came up once. The rearrangement uses TRBV7-2 and TRBJ2-1; 7 bases agree with TRBD2. The V gene's germline CDR1 is SGHTA and CDR2 FQGNSA. V lost 3 bases, J lost 3 bases, and 8 bases stayed unmatched. The CDR3 runs 16 residues. The CDR3 nucleotides read TGTGCCAGCAGCTTGGGGCTGGGGGGGGTCTACAATGAGCAGTTCTTC. It translates to CASSLGLGGVYNEQFF.

The V gene is TRBV29-1, the J gene TRBJ1-1; the D gene is possibly TRBD1 (5 bases). Germline CDR1 SQVTM, CDR2 ANQGSEA. The length of the CDR3 is 17 residues. V was cut by 4 bases and J by 3 bases, with 24 bases left in between. This CDR3 reads CSVGKLQGGGADTEAFF. DNA of the CDR3: TGCAGCGTTGGGAAGCTCCAAGGTGGAGGGGCGGACACTGAAGCTTTCTTT.